The 18 T cell receptor beta chains below come from one sample, sequenced in a study of T cell repertoires in cytomegalovirus infection. These receptors have no identified antigens. TCRdb redid the calling of the reads with MiXCR, one entry per CDR3 protein. The sample contains over 250,000 distinct CDR3 sequences, about 20% of which appear only once. The source was cultured PBMCs, collected from culture after CMV antigen stimulation. Receptor source: a human donor in good health (CMV status not recorded). Some clones in this sample may be carry-over from other donors' samples.

The chain couples TRBV5-1 to TRBJ2-3; TRBD1 matches at 9 bases. The trim removed 5 bases at V and 3 bases at J, leaving 4 bases unmatched. CDR3 length: 14 amino acids. The germline V gene encodes CDR1 SGHRS and CDR2 YFSETQ. The CDR3 protein is CASRMTGGTDTQYF. The CDR3 DNA is TGCGCCAGCAGGATGACAGGGGGGACAGATACGCAGTATTTT.

There are many counts of this clonotype. V gene TRBV7-2 combines with J gene TRBJ2-5, with 12 bases aligning to TRBD2. The germline V gene has CDR1 SGHTA and CDR2 FQGNSA. J was trimmed by 5 bases and V by 3 bases; bases with no gene match: 4. This CDR3 comprises 15 residues. The CDR3 region has the DNA TGTGCCAGCAGCTTTAGGACTAGCGGGATCGAGACCCAGTACTTC. This translates into CASSFRTSGIETQYF. The full variable domain, completed using reference TRBV7-2 and TRBJ2-5, is GAGVSQSPSNKVTEKGKDVELRCDPISGHTALYWYRQSLGQGLEFLIYFQGNSAPDKSGLPSDRFSAERTGGSVSTLTIQRTQQEDSAVYLCASSFRTSGIETQYFGPGTRLLVL.

This chain links TRBV12-3 or TRBV12-4 with TRBJ1-2, with D perhaps TRBD1 (6 bases). The V gene lost 6 bases and the J gene lost 4 bases, with 12 bases spanning the gap. There are 13 residues in the CDR3. The DNA of the CDR3 is TGTGCCAGCAGCGACGACAGGCTCTATGGCTACACCTTC. It yields the protein CASSDDRLYGYTF.

The rearrangement links TRBV5-1 to TRBJ2-6, with a weak D call TRBD2 (6 bases). The V gene's germline CDR1 is SGHRS and CDR2 YFSETQ. The ends were cut back, 6 bases at V and 0 bases at J, with 13 bases in the middle. The CDR3 consists of 16 residues. CDR3 sequence: CASTPLGGSGANVLTF. CDR3 sequence (DNA): TGCGCCAGCACCCCACTGGGGGGCTCTGGGGCCAACGTCCTGACTTTC.

The chain combines TRBV4-1 with TRBJ2-6; the match to TRBD1 covers 9 bases. This CDR3 comprises 19 residues. Germline loops: CDR1 MGHRA, CDR2 YSYEKL. Trimming at V came to 1 base and at J to 0 bases, leaving 7 bases not matched to a gene. CDR3 DNA sequence: TGCGCCAGCAGCCAAGGGGGACAGGGCCCCCTCTCTGGGGCCAACGTCCTGACTTTC. Amino acids: CASSQGGQGPLSGANVLTF.

This clonotype was seen many times. V and J are TRBV9 and TRBJ1-1, with TRBD1 identical over 7 bases. V gave up 2 bases and J gave up 1 base; unmatched junction bases: 2. This CDR3 is built from 14 residues. Germline loops: CDR1 SGDLS, CDR2 YYNGEE. CDR3 DNA: TGTGCCAGCAGCGTGGGGGACAGGAACACTGAAGCTTTCTTT. Translating gives CASSVGDRNTEAFF.

The rearrangement joins TRBV12-3 or TRBV12-4 to TRBJ2-5, with 7 bases fitting TRBD1. This CDR3 contains 15 residues. The V and J ends lost 3 bases and 4 bases, in that order; junction bases with no gene match: 8. The CDR3 DNA is TGTGCCAGCAGTTTCGAGGGGGCTGTGGGAGAGACCCAGTACTTC. It specifies CASSFEGAVGETQYF.

This clonotype has more than one count but fewer than ten. This CDR3 is CASSPRLAGGPGELFF. The CDR3 nucleotides read TGTGCCAGCAGCCCACGACTAGCGGGAGGCCCCGGGGAGCTGTTTTTT. The V and J genes are TRBV6-2 or TRBV6-3 and TRBJ2-2, with TRBD2 matching 13 bases. V lost 6 bases, J lost 6 bases, and 7 bases stayed unmatched. This CDR3 spans 16 amino acids. The V gene's germline CDR1 is MNHEY and CDR2 SVGEGT.

The V and J genes are TRBV4-1 and TRBJ1-5, with 7 bases identical to TRBD1. V shed 2 bases and J 5 bases; nucleotides not matched to a gene: 6. CDR3 length equals 15 residues. Per the germline V gene, CDR1 is MGHRA and CDR2 is YSYEKL. CDR3 nucleotides: TGCGCCAGCAGCCAAACCCGGGACAGTTATCAGCCCCAGCATTTT. Its translation is CASSQTRDSYQPQHF.

This clonotype has at least ten counts. The chain has TRBV12-3 or TRBV12-4 and TRBJ1-6, with no clear D. This CDR3 spans 16 amino acids. V was pared by 4 bases and J by 7 bases, with 17 bases between. CDR3 coding DNA: TGTGCCAGCAGTTCCGGTGGGCCTGGTTTAAATTCACCCCTCCACTTT. Translation gives CASSSGGPGLNSPLHF.

The sample holds many counts of this clonotype. V is TRBV7-2 and J is TRBJ2-5; D is unclear. The V gene lost 3 bases and the J gene lost 0 bases, with 8 bases spanning the gap. The CDR3 consists of 14 residues. CDR1 and CDR2 from the germline V gene are SGHTA and FQGNSA. In DNA, the CDR3 is TGTGCCAGCAGCTTCAACGGTAACCAAGAGACCCAGTACTTC. Protein sequence: CASSFNGNQETQYF.

The rearrangement joins TRBV12-3 or TRBV12-4 to TRBJ1-2; 7 nucleotides agree with TRBD1. The V gene end was trimmed by 3 bases and the J gene end by 4 bases; junction bases not matched to a gene: 2. The CDR3 consists of 13 residues. CDR3 nucleotides: TGTGCCAGCAGTTTCGGACAGGCCTATGGCTACACCTTC. It specifies CASSFGQAYGYTF.

In this sample, this clonotype turned up many times. The chain's CDR3 is CASSPRTSGSRETQYF. CDR3 DNA sequence: TGTGCCAGCAGCCCGCGGACTAGCGGGAGTCGGGAGACCCAGTACTTC. The rearrangement links TRBV7-6 to TRBJ2-5; 13 positions agree with TRBD2. V was pared by 5 bases and J by 5 bases, with 8 bases of the junction left unmatched. This CDR3 is built from 16 residues. Looked up from germline, CDR1 is SGHVS and CDR2 is FNYEAQ.

This clonotype has at least ten counts. The rearrangement uses TRBV20-1 and TRBJ2-2; D unclear. CDR3 length: 13 residues. Germline CDR1 and CDR2: DFQATT and SNEGSKA (reference sequence). V shed 6 bases and J shed 4 bases, with 12 bases lying between them. The CDR3 bases are TGCAGTGCCGCAGCCGGCCCCACCGGGGAGCTGTTTTTT. Translating it yields CSAAAGPTGELFF.

Only a few counts were recorded for this clonotype. The chain couples TRBV19 to TRBJ1-3; 9 bases fit TRBD1. J was trimmed by 0 bases and V by 6 bases; bases with no gene match: 6. Germline V gene data show CDR1 as LNHDA and CDR2 as SQIVND (reference sequence). CDR3 length: 16 amino acids. The CDR3 DNA reads TGTGCCAGTAGCCCGACAGGGGGAGTCTCTGGAAACACCATATATTTT. Translated, it gives CASSPTGGVSGNTIYF.

The V gene is TRBV5-8, the J gene TRBJ1-5; D unresolved. Germline V gene sequence: CDR1 SGHTS, CDR2 YDEGEE. CDR3 length: 15 residues. V was shortened by 4 bases and J by 1 base, with 12 bases between the two germline ends. In DNA form, the CDR3 reads TGTGCCAGCAGCGGCCGGGCCCTCAGCAATCAGCCCCAGCATTTT. This gives the protein CASSGRALSNQPQHF. The full variable domain, its missing parts supplied by reference TRBV5-8 and TRBJ1-5, is EAGVTQSPTHLIKTRGQQATLRCSPISGHTSVYWYQQALGLGLQFLLWYDEGEERNRGNFPPRFSGRQFPNYSSELNVNALELEDSALYLCASSGRALSNQPQHFGDGTRLSIL.

This clonotype has more than one count but fewer than ten. The V gene is TRBV6-1, the J gene TRBJ2-7, with D possibly being TRBD1 or TRBD2 (5 bases each). The V end was cut by 5 bases, the J end by 3 bases, with 14 bases between. Germline CDR1 and CDR2: MNHNS and SASEGT. The CDR3 runs to 14 residues. The CDR3 coding sequence is TGTGCCAGCAGTCTCACGGGACGGAACTACGAGCAGTACTTC. Its translation: CASSLTGRNYEQYF.

Here the CDR3 DNA reads TGTGCCAGCACTTATGGGAGAACTAGCGGGGACAATGAGCAGTTCTTC. It encodes CASTYGRTSGDNEQFF. The chain links TRBV12-3 or TRBV12-4 to TRBJ2-1; 10 bases are shared with TRBD2. V shed 7 bases and J 5 bases; nucleotides not matched to a gene: 11. The CDR3 runs 16 residues.